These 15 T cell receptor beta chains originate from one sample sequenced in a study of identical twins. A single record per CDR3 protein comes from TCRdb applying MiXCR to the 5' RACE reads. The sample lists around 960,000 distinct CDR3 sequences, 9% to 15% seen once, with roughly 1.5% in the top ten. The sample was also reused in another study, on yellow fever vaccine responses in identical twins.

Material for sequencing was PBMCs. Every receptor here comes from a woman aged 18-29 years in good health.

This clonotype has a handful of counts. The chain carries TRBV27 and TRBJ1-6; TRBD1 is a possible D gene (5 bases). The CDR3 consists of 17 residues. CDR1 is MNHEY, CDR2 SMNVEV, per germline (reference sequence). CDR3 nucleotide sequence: TGTGACATAGCCGTCAAGGCAGGGATCACCTATAATTCACCCCTCCACTTT. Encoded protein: CDIAVKAGITYNSPLHF.

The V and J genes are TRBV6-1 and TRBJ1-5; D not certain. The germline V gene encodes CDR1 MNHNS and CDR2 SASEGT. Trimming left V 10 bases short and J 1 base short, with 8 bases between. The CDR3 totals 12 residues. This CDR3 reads CATRESNQPQHF. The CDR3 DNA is TGTGCCACCCGGGAGAGCAATCAGCCCCAGCATTTT.

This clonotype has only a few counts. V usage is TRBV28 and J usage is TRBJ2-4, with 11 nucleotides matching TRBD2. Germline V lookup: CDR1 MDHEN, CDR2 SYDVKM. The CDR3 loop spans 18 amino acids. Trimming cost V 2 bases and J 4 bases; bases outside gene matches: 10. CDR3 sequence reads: CASSLPGLAARLKNIQYF. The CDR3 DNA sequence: TGTGCCAGCAGTTTACCGGGACTAGCGGCCCGTTTGAAAAACATTCAGTACTTC.

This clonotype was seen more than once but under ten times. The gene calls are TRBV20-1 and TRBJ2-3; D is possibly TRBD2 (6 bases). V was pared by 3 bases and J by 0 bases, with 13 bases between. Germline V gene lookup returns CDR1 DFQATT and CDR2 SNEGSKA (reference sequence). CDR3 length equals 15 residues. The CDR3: CSASTGAASTDTQYF. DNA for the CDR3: TGCAGTGCTAGTACGGGAGCTGCTAGCACAGATACGCAGTATTTT.

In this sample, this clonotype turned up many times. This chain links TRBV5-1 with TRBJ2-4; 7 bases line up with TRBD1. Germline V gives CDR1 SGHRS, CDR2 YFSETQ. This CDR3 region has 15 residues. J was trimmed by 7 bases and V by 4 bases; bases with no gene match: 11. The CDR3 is CASSQTGTGVNIQYF. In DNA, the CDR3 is TGCGCCAGCAGCCAAACGGGTACAGGGGTGAACATTCAGTACTTC.

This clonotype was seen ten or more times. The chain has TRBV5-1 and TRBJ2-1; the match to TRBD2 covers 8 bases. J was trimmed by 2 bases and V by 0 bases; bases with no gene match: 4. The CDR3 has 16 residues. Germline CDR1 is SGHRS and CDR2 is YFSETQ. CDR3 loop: CASSLGAGVTYNEQFF. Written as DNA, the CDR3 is TGCGCCAGCAGCTTGGGAGCGGGAGTCACCTACAATGAGCAGTTCTTC. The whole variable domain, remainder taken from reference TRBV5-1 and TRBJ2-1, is KAGVTQTPRYLIKTRGQQVTLSCSPISGHRSVSWYQQTPGQGLQFLFEYFSETQRNKGNFPGRFSGRQFSNSRSEMNVSTLELGDSALYLCASSLGAGVTYNEQFFGPGTRLTVL.

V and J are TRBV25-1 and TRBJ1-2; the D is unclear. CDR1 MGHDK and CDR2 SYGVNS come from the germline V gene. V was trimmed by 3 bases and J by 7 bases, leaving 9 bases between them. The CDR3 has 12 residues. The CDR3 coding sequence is TGTGCCAGCAGTGACTGGGGTCTTGGCTACACCTTC. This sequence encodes CASSDWGLGYTF.

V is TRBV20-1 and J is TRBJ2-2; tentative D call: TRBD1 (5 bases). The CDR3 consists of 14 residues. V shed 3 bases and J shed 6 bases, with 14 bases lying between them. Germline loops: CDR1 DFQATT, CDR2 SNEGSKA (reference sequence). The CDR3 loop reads CSARGQGNAGELFF. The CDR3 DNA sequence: TGCAGTGCTAGGGGGCAGGGTAATGCCGGGGAGCTGTTTTTT.

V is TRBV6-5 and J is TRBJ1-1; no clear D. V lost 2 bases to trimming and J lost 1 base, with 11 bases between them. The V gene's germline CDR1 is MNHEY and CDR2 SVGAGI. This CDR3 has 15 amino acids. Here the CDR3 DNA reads TGTGCCAGCAGTTACCGTATAAATTCGAACACTGAAGCTTTCTTT. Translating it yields CASSYRINSNTEAFF.

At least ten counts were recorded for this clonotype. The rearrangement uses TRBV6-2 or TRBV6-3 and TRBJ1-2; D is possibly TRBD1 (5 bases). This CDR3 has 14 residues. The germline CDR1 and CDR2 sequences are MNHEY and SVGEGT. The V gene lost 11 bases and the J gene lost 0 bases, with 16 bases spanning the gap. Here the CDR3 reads CAGREGATNYGYTF. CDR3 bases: TGTGCCGGACGTGAAGGGGCTACTAACTATGGCTACACCTTC.

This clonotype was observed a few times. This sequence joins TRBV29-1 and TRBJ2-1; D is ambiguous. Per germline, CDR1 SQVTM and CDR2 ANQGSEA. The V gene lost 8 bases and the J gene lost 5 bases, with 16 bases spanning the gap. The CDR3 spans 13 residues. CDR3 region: CSILRTVNNEQFF. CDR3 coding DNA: TGCAGCATCCTACGTACAGTCAACAATGAGCAGTTCTTC.

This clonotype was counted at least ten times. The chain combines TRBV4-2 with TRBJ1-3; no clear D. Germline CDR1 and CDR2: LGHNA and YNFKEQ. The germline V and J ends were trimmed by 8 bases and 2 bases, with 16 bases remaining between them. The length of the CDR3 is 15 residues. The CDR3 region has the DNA TGTGCCAGCTCCCGGGGAGTGATGGCTGGAAACACCATATATTTT. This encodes CASSRGVMAGNTIYF.

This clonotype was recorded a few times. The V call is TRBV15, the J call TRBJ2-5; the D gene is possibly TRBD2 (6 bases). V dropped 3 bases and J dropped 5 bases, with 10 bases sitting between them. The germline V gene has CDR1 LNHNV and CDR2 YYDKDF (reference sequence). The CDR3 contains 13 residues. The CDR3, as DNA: TGTGCCACCAGCAGGAGACTAGGGGAGACCCAGTACTTC. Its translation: CATSRRLGETQYF.

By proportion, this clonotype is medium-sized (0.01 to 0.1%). In DNA, the CDR3 is TGCAGTGCTAGCCGAAACTACAATGAGCAGTTCTTC. Translating it yields CSASRNYNEQFF. The V call is TRBV20-1, the J call TRBJ2-1, with D unresolved. The CDR3 extends over 12 amino acids. Germline CDR1 is DFQATT and CDR2 is SNEGSKA (reference sequence). The V and J ends lost 3 bases and 3 bases respectively, with 6 bases between them.

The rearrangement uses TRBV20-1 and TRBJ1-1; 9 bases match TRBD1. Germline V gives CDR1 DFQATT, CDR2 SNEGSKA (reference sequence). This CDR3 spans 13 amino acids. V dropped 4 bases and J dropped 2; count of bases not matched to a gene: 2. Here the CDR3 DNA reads TGCAGTGCTAAGACAGGGGGTAACACTGAAGCTTTCTTT. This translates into CSAKTGGNTEAFF.